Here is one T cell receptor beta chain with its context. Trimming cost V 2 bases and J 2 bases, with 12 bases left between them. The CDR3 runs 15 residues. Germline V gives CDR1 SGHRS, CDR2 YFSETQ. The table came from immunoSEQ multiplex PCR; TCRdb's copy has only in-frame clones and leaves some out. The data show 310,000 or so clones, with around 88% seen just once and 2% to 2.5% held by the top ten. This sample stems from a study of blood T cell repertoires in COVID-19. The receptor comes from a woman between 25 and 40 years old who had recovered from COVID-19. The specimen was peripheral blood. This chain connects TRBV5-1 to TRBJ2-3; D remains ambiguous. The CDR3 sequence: CASSFLGQHTDTQYF. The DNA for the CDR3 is TGCGCCAGCAGCTTCTTGGGCCAACACACAGATACGCAGTATTTT.